This is a list of T cell receptor beta chains from one sample in a study of blood T cell repertoires in COVID-19. Sequencing used immunoSEQ multiplex PCR; TCRdb keeps in-frame clones, though not all of them. The repertoire consists of under 300,000 clones, with over 65% occurring once and the leading ten covering about 3.5%. The sequenced sample was peripheral blood. These receptor sequences come from a woman aged 80 or over with acute or convalescent COVID-19. The CDR3 runs from the conserved cysteine through the conserved F or W. The D gene is left open where the match is weak. Rows give clone size only sometimes, using once, few, many, or a class for an expanded clone.

TRBJ1-2 TRBV5-6 - once CASSLDRGTGGGYTF TGTGCCAGCAGTTTGGACAGAGGTACGGGAGGAGGCTACACCTTC
TRBJ2-7 TRBV2 TRBD1 few CASRGQGQGEQYF TGTGCCAGCAGAGGACAGGGGCAGGGGGAGCAGTACTTC
TRBJ1-2 TRBV28 TRBD1 - CASSRGQGYGYTF TGTGCCAGCAGCCGGGGACAGGGTTATGGCTACACCTTC
TRBJ2-5 TRBV2 - few CASSVRQQETQYF TGTGCCAGCAGTGTCAGACAGCAAGAGACCCAGTACTTC
TRBJ1-5 TRBV30 - - CAWSVVGGNQPQHF TGTGCCTGGAGTGTAGTAGGGGGAAATCAGCCCCAGCATTTT
TRBJ1-5 TRBV4-1 - once CASSQEAGGAPQHF TGCGCCAGCAGCCAAGAGGCGGGGGGCGCCCCCCAGCATTTT
TRBJ2-7 TRBV27 TRBD1 - CASSRTGGYEQYF TGTGCCAGCAGTCGGACAGGGGGGTACGAGCAGTACTTC
TRBJ1-1 TRBV6-5 - - CASSSAGTGAFF TGTGCCAGCAGTTCCGCCGGGACTGGGGCTTTCTTT
TRBJ2-7 TRBV5-1 - - CASSLVAGPTYEQYF TGCGCCAGCAGCTTGGTGGCAGGGCCAACCTACGAGCAGTACTTC
TRBJ2-3 TRBV10-3 - once CAISERDSGRTDTQYF TGTGCCATCAGTGAAAGGGACTCCGGGCGGACAGATACGCAGTATTTT
TRBJ2-7 TRBV3-1/TRBV3-2 - - CASSQLSAYEQYF TGTGCCAGCAGCCAACTCAGTGCCTACGAGCAGTACTTC
TRBJ1-6 TRBV2 - - CASSEMGHNSPLHF TGTGCCAGCAGTGAAATGGGGCATAATTCACCCCTCCACTTT
TRBJ2-1 TRBV7-6 TRBD1 - CASSPGTGINNEQFF TGTGCCAGCAGCCCCGGGACAGGGATAAACAATGAGCAGTTCTTC
TRBJ1-2 TRBV27 - few CASRPGRVGGYTF TGTGCCAGCAGACCCGGGAGGGTGGGAGGCTACACCTTC
TRBJ1-5 TRBV7-2 TRBD1 - CASSLGTGRQHF TGTGCCAGCAGCTTGGGGACAGGGCGCCAGCATTTT
TRBJ2-7 TRBV12-3/TRBV12-4 - few CASRLYAYEQYF TGTGCCAGCAGGCTATACGCTTACGAGCAGTACTTC
TRBJ1-1 TRBV18 - - CASSPRWVAGAEAFF TGTGCCAGCTCACCACGGTGGGTGGCGGGCGCTGAAGCTTTCTTT
TRBJ2-1 TRBV18 - - CASSPTLEDEQFF TGTGCCAGCTCACCAACACTAGAGGATGAGCAGTTCTTC
TRBJ2-7 TRBV30 TRBD2 - CAWSAPGTSGYEQYF TGTGCCTGGAGTGCCCCCGGGACTAGCGGCTACGAGCAGTACTTC
TRBJ1-6 TRBV9 - - CASSGRGARGPLHF TGTGCCAGCAGCGGGCGGGGGGCCCGCGGGCCCCTCCACTTT
TRBJ2-5 TRBV11-1 - - CASSLAGSETQYF TGTGCCAGCAGCTTAGCCGGGTCCGAGACCCAGTACTTC
TRBJ1-5 TRBV30 - - CAWSWGGDQPQHF TGTGCCTGGAGCTGGGGGGGCGACCAGCCCCAGCATTTT
TRBJ1-3 TRBV19 TRBD1 - CASIPSGTVGRDTIYF TGTGCCAGTATTCCATCTGGGACAGTCGGGAGGGACACCATATATTTT
TRBJ2-3 TRBV3-1/TRBV3-2 TRBD2 many CASSQEGLAGGGTDTQYF TGTGCCAGCAGCCAAGAAGGACTAGCGGGAGGGGGCACAGATACGCAGTATTTT
TRBJ2-3 TRBV25-1 - few CASSELTNTDTQYF TGTGCCAGCAGTGAATTGACTAACACAGATACGCAGTATTTT
TRBJ1-5 TRBV19 - - CASSTTATGTLPPQHF TGTGCCAGTAGTACAACCGCTACAGGGACCTTGCCGCCCCAGCATTTT
TRBJ2-2 TRBV2 TRBD2 - CASSVAGGGTGELFF TGTGCCAGCAGTGTAGCGGGAGGGGGCACCGGGGAGCTGTTTTTT
TRBJ2-2 TRBV7-9 TRBD1 - CASSPRTGVNTGELFF TGTGCCAGCAGCCCCCGGACAGGAGTTAACACCGGGGAGCTGTTTTTT
TRBJ1-5 TRBV3-1/TRBV3-2 - - CASSTSGDFGNQPQHF TGTGCCAGCAGCACCTCGGGGGATTTCGGCAATCAGCCCCAGCATTTT
TRBJ1-2 TRBV12-3/TRBV12-4 - - CASSPQVYYGYTF TGTGCCAGCAGTCCTCAGGTGTACTATGGCTACACCTTC
TRBJ1-2 TRBV3-1/TRBV3-2 TRBD1 - CASSQASGTGGGYTF TGTGCCAGCAGCCAAGCATCCGGGACAGGGGGCGGCTACACCTTC
TRBJ2-1 TRBV7-9 TRBD2 - CASRGGLVGSYGEQFF TGTGCCAGCCGGGGAGGACTAGTTGGCTCTTACGGTGAGCAGTTCTTC
TRBJ2-7 TRBV12-3/TRBV12-4 - - CASSLTGSEQYF TGTGCCAGCAGTTTGACAGGTAGTGAGCAGTACTTC
TRBJ1-2 TRBV5-5 - - CASSFGSGYTF TGTGCCAGCAGCTTCGGGAGTGGCTACACCTTC